This entry describes one T cell receptor beta chain. These data come from a study of monozygotic twins with inflammatory bowel disease. With eight separate reactions per sample, the authors made cDNA. TCRdb derives one entry per CDR3 protein from the 5' RACE reads, leaving out DNA. This sample carries some 89,000 distinct CDR3 sequences, with roughly 7% going to the ten biggest clones. The V gene's germline CDR1 is DFQATT and CDR2 SNEGSKA (reference sequence). This CDR3 has 15 residues. The source of this sequence is a human donor with ulcerative colitis or Crohn's disease, or a healthy co-twin of an affected twin (not recorded which). Sequencing input: blood. This chain uses TRBV20-1 with TRBJ2-2; TCRdb outputs TRBD2, but without DNA this stays unchecked. The CDR3 here is CSARERESNTGELFF.